This record concerns one T cell receptor beta chain sequence. Its antigen target is currently unknown. One base away there is no much larger clone; base qualities are not given. The time point label here, explained by the study, means: 100 days after allo-HCT. Blood from recipients was drawn roughly 28 days before transplant, then again at days 30, 100 and 180 after transplant. Nuclei Lysis Solution was used to extract genomic DNA from fresh or cryopreserved unfractionated peripheral blood mononuclear cells. TCR beta CDR3 regions were amplified from genomic DNA with the immunoSEQ assay, a bias-controlled multiplex PCR using V- and J-specific primers. A second PCR step added a proprietary barcode and Illumina adapter sequences to the CDR3 amplicons. An Illumina MiSeq instrument was used to sequence the CDR3 libraries. On the study's bioinformatics: Export and quality control were handled in immunoSEQ Analyzer 3.0, while downstream analyses relied on R Bioconductor and Immunarch. Only productive rearrangements in the normalized downsampled data set were used to calculate repertoire metrics. In the normalized cohort, clonotypes with more than 5 templates were defined as pathologically expanded. The Inverse Simpson Index served as the measure of repertoire diversity. To capture all clonotypes, CMV-specificity analyses were performed on the non-normalized data set. TCRdb mirrors the immuneACCESS table, restricted to in-frame sequences. Some clones are absent from its copies; in checked studies, under half trace to an unresolved V gene, and the reason for the others is unknown. The V and J calls and the clone size are those of that table, but D and trimming were determined from the DNA. The sample table contains approximately 6,200 clones; only one count was recorded for approximately 90% of them. Of the sample, 43% falls within the top ten clones.

These data come from a study of T cell clonotyping in hematopoietic cell transplantation (dated by TCRdb to about 2021). For context, the study as a whole: The study collected 130 to 150 blood samples from 30 to 40 consecutive transplant recipients and their related donors. Recruitment of patients was conducted between late 2015 and January 2017, and follow-up was continued until late 2020 or death. Overall study outcomes, separate from this receptor: The sample size was limited, and because cells were not sorted, the contributions of CD4 and CD8 repertoires could not be separated. Broader posttransplant TCR repertoire diversity was predicted by donor and pretransplant recipient Inverse Simpson Index values. Recipient repertoires showed only a small fraction of overlap with donor repertoires, and over 97% appeared de novo at the given depth. Recipient TCR diversity fell after transplant, with pathologically expanded clonotypes rising progressively from day 30 to day 180.

CDR1 MNHEY and CDR2 SVGAGI are derived from the germline V gene. There are 15 amino acids in the CDR3, from cysteine to phenylalanine inclusive. The retained sequence is limited to the CDR3, 45 bases, with the frame set at the first base. V is shortened by 5 bases, J by 5 bases, and the region joining them spans 16 bases. The chain employs TRBV6-5 and TRBJ2-1; 5 matching bases give a weak D call of TRBD1. The source material was peripheral blood mononuclear cells, sampled 100 days after allogeneic stem cell transplant. The receptor comes from a female patient in her fifties or sixties who had an allogeneic stem cell transplant from a related donor, so the T cells may come from the graft donor. Some clones in this sample may be carry-over from other donors' samples. The CDR3 amino acid sequence is: CASSPVRGPHNEQFF. The DNA sequence follows: TGTGCCAGCAGTCCAGTTAGGGGCCCCCACAATGAGCAGTTCTTC.